The sequence of this TCR beta chain was determined in a study of CD8+CD57+ T cells in acquired aplastic anemia. This CDR3 has 13 residues. Per the germline V gene, CDR1 is SNHLY and CDR2 is FYNNEI. Trimming cost V 1 base and J 4 bases, with 5 bases left between them. According to the study, genomic DNA was the template for TCR beta VDJ and CDR3 profiling. Each CDR3 protein gets one entry after TCRdb re-called the reads with MiXCR. The data hold 50,000 to 70,000 distinct CDR3 sequences, with about 50% observed a single time. This TCR was sampled from a human donor in good health, serving as a control. Sequencing was performed on sorted CD4+, CD8+, or CD8+CD57+ T cells (not recorded which) from PBMCs. The gene calls are TRBV2 and TRBJ2-1, with no clear D. In DNA, the CDR3 is TGTGCCAGCAGTGAAGAAGGATACAATGAGCAGTTCTTC. Protein product: CASSEEGYNEQFF.